The source of this TCR beta chain is a study of cytomegalovirus exposure and HLA in healthy donors. The PCR contained 60 Vbeta and 13 Jbeta primers. TCRdb keeps only in-frame clones here, not all; method: immunoSEQ multiplex PCR. Of around 85,000 clones detected, 74% appear once; the ten largest clones hold 20% to 25%. Regarding the study as a whole: Data from an earlier analysis indicated that most TCR beta V segments were productive either about 90% or about 30% of the time. Later work found that TCR association rates differed between HLA loci; DRB1 had the most and HLA-C the fewest. Among TCR beta chains, those listed as cytomegalovirus-associated numbered around 160.

CDR3 length: 14 amino acids. Trimming removed 2 bases at V and 4 bases at J, with 9 bases between. Germline CDR1 MNHEY, CDR2 SVGAGI. By share, this clone ranks as medium-sized (0.01 to 0.1%). What it binds is not known. The sample taken for sequencing was PBMCs. This sequence was found in a man aged 25 to 40 in good health and CMV-seropositive. This chain joins TRBV6-5 and TRBJ2-1; no reliable D call. The DNA for the CDR3 is TGTGCCAGCAGTTACGGCGGCAGATACAATGAGCAGTTCTTC. The encoded protein is CASSYGGRYNEQFF.